These 3 T cell receptor beta chains share one sample of origin, sequenced in a study of early T cells in non-severe SARS-CoV-2 infection (dated by TCRdb to the early 2020s). The library came from 5' RACE. The sequencing machine was a NextSeq 500. TCRdb's own reprocessing of the public reads used fastp at Q25 and MiXCR and kept productive beta chains. When rows share a CDR3 protein, they turn into one entry using the most common DNA and genes. The sample table records 30,000 to 40,000 distinct CDR3 sequences; almost 6% of these occur just once. Clones ranked in the top ten supply 6.5% to 8.5% of the sample. The sequenced material came from whole blood. The receptors were sampled from an adult who was a healthcare worker with PCR-confirmed SARS-CoV-2 infection or an uninfected control (not recorded which).

At least ten counts were recorded for this clonotype. This sequence joins TRBV12-3 or TRBV12-4 and TRBJ1-1; D not certain. CDR3 length equals 15 residues. V was pared by 6 bases and J by 1 base, with 15 bases between. The CDR3 is CASSFGGRSNTEAFF. CDR3 in DNA: TGTGCCAGCAGCTTCGGAGGACGTTCGAACACTGAAGCTTTCTTT.

This clonotype was counted ten times or more. The junction does not match germline at one end; this may be a read error. The chain couples TRBV7-2 to TRBJ1-4; 8 bases align to TRBD1. Germline CDR1 is SGHTA and CDR2 is FQGNSA. The CDR3 has 13 residues. The CDR3 nucleotides read TGTGCCAGCAGCTTGGACAGGGAGCGGCCGCGGTCTTTT. Translated, it gives CASSLDRERPRSF.

This clonotype was detected ten times or more. V and J are TRBV12-3 or TRBV12-4 and TRBJ1-2, with 9 bases aligning to TRBD1. The junction had 9 bases not matched to a gene; V was cut back by 6 bases and J by 4 bases. The CDR3 extends over 15 amino acids. The CDR3 DNA reads as TGTGCCAGCAGGACCAGGGGACAGGGCCCCTATGGCTACACCTTC. Protein sequence: CASRTRGQGPYGYTF.